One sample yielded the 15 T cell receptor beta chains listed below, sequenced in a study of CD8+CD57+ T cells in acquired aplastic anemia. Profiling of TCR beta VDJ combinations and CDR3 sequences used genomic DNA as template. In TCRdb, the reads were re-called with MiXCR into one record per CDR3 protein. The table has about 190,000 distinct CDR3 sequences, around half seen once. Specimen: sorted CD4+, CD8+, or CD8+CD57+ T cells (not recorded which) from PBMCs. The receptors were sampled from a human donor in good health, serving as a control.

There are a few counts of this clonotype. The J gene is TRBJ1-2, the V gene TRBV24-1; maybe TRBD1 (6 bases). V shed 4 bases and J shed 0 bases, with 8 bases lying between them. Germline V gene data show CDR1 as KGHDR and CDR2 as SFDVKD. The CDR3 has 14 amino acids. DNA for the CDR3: TGTGCCACCAGTGAGCAGGGGTCTAACTATGGCTACACCTTC. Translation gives CATSEQGSNYGYTF.

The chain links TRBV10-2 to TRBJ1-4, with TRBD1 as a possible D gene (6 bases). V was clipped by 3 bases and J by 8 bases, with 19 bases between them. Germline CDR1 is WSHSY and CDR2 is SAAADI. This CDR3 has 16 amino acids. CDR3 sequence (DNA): TGCGCCAGCAGTGAAGGCCAGGGGAGATTTGGGGAAAAACTGTTTTTT. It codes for CASSEGQGRFGEKLFF.

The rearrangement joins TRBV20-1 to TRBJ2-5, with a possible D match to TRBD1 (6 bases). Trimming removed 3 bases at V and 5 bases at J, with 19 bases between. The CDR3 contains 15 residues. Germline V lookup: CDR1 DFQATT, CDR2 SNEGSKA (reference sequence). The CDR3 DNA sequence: TGCAGTGCTAGTACGCCGGGGTCGAGGGGGGAGACCCAGTACTTC. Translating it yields CSASTPGSRGETQYF.

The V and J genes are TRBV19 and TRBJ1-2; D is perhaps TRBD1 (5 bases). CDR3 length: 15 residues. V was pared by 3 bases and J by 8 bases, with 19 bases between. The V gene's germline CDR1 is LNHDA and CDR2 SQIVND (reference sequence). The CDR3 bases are TGTGCCAGTAGTATCCAGAAAGCAGGGAAGAACGGCTACACCTTC. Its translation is CASSIQKAGKNGYTF.

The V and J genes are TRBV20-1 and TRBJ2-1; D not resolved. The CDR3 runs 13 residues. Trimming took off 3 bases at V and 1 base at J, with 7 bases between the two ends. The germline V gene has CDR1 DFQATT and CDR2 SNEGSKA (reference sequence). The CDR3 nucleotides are TGCAGTGCTAGGTGGGGTTCCTACAATGAGCAGTTCTTC. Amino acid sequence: CSARWGSYNEQFF.

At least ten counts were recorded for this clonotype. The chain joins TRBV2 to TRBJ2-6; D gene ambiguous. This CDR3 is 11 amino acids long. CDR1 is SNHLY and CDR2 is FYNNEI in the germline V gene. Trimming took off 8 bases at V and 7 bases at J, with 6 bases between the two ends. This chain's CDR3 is CASGLANVLTF. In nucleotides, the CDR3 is TGTGCCAGCGGCCTTGCCAACGTCCTGACTTTC.

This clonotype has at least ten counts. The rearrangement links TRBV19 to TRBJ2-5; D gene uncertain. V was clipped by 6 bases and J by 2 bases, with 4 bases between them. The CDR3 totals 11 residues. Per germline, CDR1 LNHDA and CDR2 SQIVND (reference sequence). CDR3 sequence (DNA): TGTGCCAGTAGAAGACAAGAGACCCAGTACTTC. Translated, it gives CASRRQETQYF.

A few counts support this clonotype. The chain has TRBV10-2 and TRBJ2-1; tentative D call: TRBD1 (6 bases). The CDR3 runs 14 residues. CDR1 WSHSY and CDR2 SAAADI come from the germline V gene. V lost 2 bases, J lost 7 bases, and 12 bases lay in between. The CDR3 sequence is CASSEGDNWNEQFF. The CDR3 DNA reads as TGCGCCAGCAGTGAGGGGGACAATTGGAATGAGCAGTTCTTC.

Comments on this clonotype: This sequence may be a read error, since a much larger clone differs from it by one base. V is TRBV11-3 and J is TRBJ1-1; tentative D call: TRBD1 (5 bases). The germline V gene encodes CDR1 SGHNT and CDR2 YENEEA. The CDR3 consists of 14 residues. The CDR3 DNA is TGTGCCAGCAGCTTAGATCGGGACGGCACTAAAGCTTTCTTT. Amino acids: CASSLDRDGTKAFF.

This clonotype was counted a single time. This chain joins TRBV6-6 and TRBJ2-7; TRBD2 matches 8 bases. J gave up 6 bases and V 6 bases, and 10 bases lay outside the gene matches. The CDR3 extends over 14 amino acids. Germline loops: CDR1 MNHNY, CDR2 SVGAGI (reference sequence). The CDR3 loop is CASRTTGLDGEQYF. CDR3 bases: TGTGCCAGCAGAACAACGGGACTAGACGGCGAGCAGTACTTC.

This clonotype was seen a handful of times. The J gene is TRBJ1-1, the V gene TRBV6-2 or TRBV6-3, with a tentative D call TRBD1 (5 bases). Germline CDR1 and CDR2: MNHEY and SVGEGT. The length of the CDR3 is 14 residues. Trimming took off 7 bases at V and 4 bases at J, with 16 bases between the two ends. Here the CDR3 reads CASKALVGGTEAFF. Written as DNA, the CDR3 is TGTGCCAGCAAAGCCCTCGTGGGGGGCACTGAAGCTTTCTTT.

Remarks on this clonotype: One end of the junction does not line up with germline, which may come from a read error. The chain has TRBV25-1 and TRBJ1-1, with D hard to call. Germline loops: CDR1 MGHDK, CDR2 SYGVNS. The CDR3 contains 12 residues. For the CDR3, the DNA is TGCGCCAGCAGTGAGTCTGGGTTTGTGGCTTTCTTT. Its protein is CASSESGFVAFF. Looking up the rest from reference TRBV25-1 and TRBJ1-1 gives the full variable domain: EADIYQTPRYLVIGTGKKITLECSQTMGHDKMYWYQQDPGMELHLIHYSYGVNSTEKGDLSSESTVSRIRTEHFPLTLESARPSHTSQYLCASSESGFVAFFGQGTRLTVV.

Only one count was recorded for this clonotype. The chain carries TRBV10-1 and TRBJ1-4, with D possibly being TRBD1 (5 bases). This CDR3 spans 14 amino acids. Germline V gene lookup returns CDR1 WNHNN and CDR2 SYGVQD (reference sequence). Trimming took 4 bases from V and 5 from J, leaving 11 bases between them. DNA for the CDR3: TGCGCCAGCAGTGCAGGGACCGTGAATGAAAAACTGTTTTTT. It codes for CASSAGTVNEKLFF.

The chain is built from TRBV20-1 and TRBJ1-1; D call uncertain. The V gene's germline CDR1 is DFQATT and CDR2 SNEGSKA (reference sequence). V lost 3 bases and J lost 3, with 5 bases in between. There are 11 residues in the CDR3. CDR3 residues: CSASSHTEAFF. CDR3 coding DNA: TGCAGTGCTAGTAGCCACACTGAAGCTTTCTTT.

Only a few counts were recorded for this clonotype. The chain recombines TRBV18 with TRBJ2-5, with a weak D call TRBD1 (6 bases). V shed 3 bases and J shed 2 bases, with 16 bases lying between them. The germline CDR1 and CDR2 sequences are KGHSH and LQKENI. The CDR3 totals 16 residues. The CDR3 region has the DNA TGTGCCAGCTCACCGAAACAGGGAACCACACAAGAGACCCAGTACTTC. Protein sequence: CASSPKQGTTQETQYF.